These 9 T cell receptor beta chains were all obtained from the same sample, sequenced in a study of T cell responses to AZD1222 COVID-19 vaccine. Profiled with immunoSEQ multiplex PCR; TCRdb holds only in-frame clones, not every one. The sample lists approximately 110,000 clones, just over 85% occurring once. This specimen consisted of peripheral blood, obtained on day 0 of AZD1222 vaccination. The receptors were gathered from an adult in good health.

Comments on this clone: Other DNA sequences of this sample code for an identical CDR3. V gene TRBV19 combines with J gene TRBJ1-5; weak D call: TRBD1 (5 bases). Trimming removed 4 bases from V and 0 bases from J, with 7 bases in between. The CDR3 runs 14 residues. The germline V gene encodes CDR1 LNHDA and CDR2 SQIVND (reference sequence). The CDR3 nucleotides read TGTGCCAGTAGTAGGGGGGGTAGCAATCAGCCCCAGCATTTT. Its protein is CASSRGGSNQPQHF.

The genes are TRBV5-4 and TRBJ1-1; D possibly corresponds to TRBD1 (6 bases). The CDR3 is made up of 13 amino acids. Trimming left V 4 bases short and J 7 bases short, with 14 bases between. The germline gives CDR1 SGHNT, CDR2 YYREEE (reference sequence). As DNA, the CDR3 is TGTGCCAGCAGCCCCCAGGGGAGGGGTGAAGCTTTCTTT. It encodes CASSPQGRGEAFF.

This chain joins TRBV7-8 and TRBJ2-1; no clear D gene. In germline, CDR1 is SGHVS, CDR2 FQNEAQ. This CDR3 has 15 residues. With 5 bases removed from V and 2 bases from J, the gap between germline ends came to 13 bases. CDR3 sequence (DNA): TGTGCCAGCAGCCAAGGACCAGCCCCCTACAATGAGCAGTTCTTC. Its translation is CASSQGPAPYNEQFF. Full variable domain (missing parts from reference TRBV7-8 and TRBJ2-1): GAGVSQSPRYKVAKRGQDVALRCDPISGHVSLFWYQQALGQGPEFLTYFQNEAQLDKSGLPSDRFFAERPEGSVSTLKIQRTQQEDSAVYLCASSQGPAPYNEQFFGPGTRLTVL.

The rearrangement links TRBV7-2 to TRBJ2-1; possible D gene TRBD2, 6 bases. V was trimmed by 2 bases and J by 7 bases, leaving 21 bases between them. CDR1 is SGHTA, CDR2 FQGNSA, per germline. The length of the CDR3 is 17 residues. CDR3 sequence reads: CASSLTPYPGVENEQFF. DNA for the CDR3: TGTGCCAGCAGCTTAACACCCTACCCGGGAGTGGAGAATGAGCAGTTCTTC.

The chain has TRBV5-1 and TRBJ2-2; TRBD2 is a possible D gene (6 bases). The CDR3 is made up of 17 amino acids. The V and J ends lost 4 bases and 0 bases respectively, with 16 bases between them. The germline V gene has CDR1 SGHRS and CDR2 YFSETQ. The CDR3 spells CASSNAAGRSNTGELFF. The CDR3 coding sequence is TGCGCCAGCAGCAACGCCGCGGGACGTTCGAACACCGGGGAGCTGTTTTTT.

This chain uses TRBV29-1 with TRBJ2-2, with TRBD2 matching over 11 bases. J gave up 7 bases and V 3 bases, and 7 bases lay outside the gene matches. This CDR3 region has 15 residues. Germline V CDR1 and CDR2: SQVTM, ANQGSEA. CDR3 coding DNA: TGCAGCGTTGACCGGGTAGCGGGAGGGTTCGGGGAGCTGTTTTTT. This sequence encodes CSVDRVAGGFGELFF.

The rearrangement uses TRBV5-4 and TRBJ1-2; possible D gene TRBD1, 5 bases. Trimming stripped 4 bases from V and 7 bases from J, with 20 bases between. CDR3 length: 15 amino acids. The germline CDR1 and CDR2 sequences are SGHNT and YYREEE (reference sequence). Written as DNA, the CDR3 is TGTGCCAGCAGCGGGGATTGGGGGGTGGAGTCTGGCTACACCTTC. Protein sequence: CASSGDWGVESGYTF.

V and J are TRBV29-1 and TRBJ2-4, with 7 nucleotides matching TRBD1. The junction had 10 bases not matched to a gene; V was cut back by 4 bases and J by 4 bases. Germline lookup yields CDR1 SQVTM and CDR2 ANQGSEA. The CDR3 is 15 residues long. The CDR3 region has the DNA TGCAGCGTTGGATCCCGTGGACAGGAGAAAAACATTCAGTACTTC. Translating it yields CSVGSRGQEKNIQYF.

The chain has TRBV7-9 and TRBJ2-5, with 8 positions matching TRBD2. There are 15 residues in the CDR3. CDR1 is SEHNR, CDR2 FQNEAQ, per germline (reference sequence). Trimming removed 2 bases from V and 5 bases from J; junction bases left unmatched: 7. DNA for the CDR3: TGTGCCAGCAGCTTAAGGGGACTAGGGGTTGAGACCCAGTACTTC. Translated: CASSLRGLGVETQYF.